The source of this T cell receptor beta chain is a study of identifying expanded T cells in peripheral blood. No infections or other immune events were documented during collection. Some clones are missing from TCRdb's copy, which holds only in-frame ones; the method was immunoSEQ multiplex PCR. The sample lists roughly 63,000 clones; over 75% were seen once. The length of the CDR3 is 16 residues. Germline CDR1 SGHAT, CDR2 FQNNGV. V gave up 4 bases and J gave up 4 bases, with 16 bases separating them. Note on this clone: The antigen is undetermined.

Study findings and constraints: Variance in clone template counts between approximately 2-week samples significantly increased with total template count across all healthy donors.

The material sequenced was blood. This sequence was found in a person between 18 and 69 years old in good health. J is TRBJ2-2 and V is TRBV11-2; D might be TRBD1 or TRBD2, each matching 5 bases. This CDR3 is CASSSLSVGRTGELFF. Here the CDR3 DNA reads TGTGCCAGCAGCTCCCTCTCGGTGGGACGCACCGGGGAGCTGTTTTTT. Based on the CDR3 plus reference TRBV11-2 and TRBJ2-2, the full variable domain is EAGVAQSPRYKIIEKRQSVAFWCNPISGHATLYWYQQILGQGPKLLIQFQNNGVVDDSQLPKDRFSAERLKGVDSTLKIQPAKLEDSAVYLCASSSLSVGRTGELFFGEGSRLTVL.